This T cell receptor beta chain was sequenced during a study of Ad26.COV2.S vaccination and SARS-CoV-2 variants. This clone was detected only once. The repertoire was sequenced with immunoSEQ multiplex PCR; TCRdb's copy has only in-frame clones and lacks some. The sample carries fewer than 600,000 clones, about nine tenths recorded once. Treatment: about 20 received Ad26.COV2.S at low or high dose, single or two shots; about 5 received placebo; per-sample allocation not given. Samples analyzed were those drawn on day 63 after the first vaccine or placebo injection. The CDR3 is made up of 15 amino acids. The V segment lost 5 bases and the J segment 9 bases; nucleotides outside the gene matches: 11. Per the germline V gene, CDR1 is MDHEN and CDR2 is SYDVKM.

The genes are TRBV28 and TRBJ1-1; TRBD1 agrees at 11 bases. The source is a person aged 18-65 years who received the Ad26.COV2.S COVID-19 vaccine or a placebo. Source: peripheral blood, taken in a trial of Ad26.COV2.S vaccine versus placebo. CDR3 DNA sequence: TGTGCCAGCAGTCCCCGAGGGACAGGGGGGGGGCAAGCTTTCTTT. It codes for CASSPRGTGGGQAFF.